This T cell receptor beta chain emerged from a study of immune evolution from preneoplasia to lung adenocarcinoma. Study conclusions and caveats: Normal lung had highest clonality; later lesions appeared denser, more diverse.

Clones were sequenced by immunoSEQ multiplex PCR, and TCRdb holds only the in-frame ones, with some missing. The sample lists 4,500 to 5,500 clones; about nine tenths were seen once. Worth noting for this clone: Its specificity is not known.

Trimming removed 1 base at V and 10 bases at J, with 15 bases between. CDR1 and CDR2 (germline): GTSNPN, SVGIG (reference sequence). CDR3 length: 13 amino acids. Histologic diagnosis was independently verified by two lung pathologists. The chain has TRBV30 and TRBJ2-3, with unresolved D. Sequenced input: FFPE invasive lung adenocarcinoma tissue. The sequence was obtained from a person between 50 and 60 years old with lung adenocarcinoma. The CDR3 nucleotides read TGTGCCTGGAGTGCGGCCCCCACTGCTGCGCAGTATTTT. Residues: CAWSAAPTAAQYF. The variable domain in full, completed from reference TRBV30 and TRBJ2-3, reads SQTIHQWPATLVQPVGSPLSLECTVEGTSNPNLYWYRQAAGRGLQLLFYSVGIGQISSEVPQNLSASRPQDRQFILSSKKLLLSDSGFYLCAWSAAPTAAQYFGPGTRLTVL.